This T cell receptor beta chain was sequenced during a study of shared clonotypes between healthy human individuals. Investigators spread the genomic DNA of each subset evenly over several immunoSEQ plates. Template for every sorted-subset replicate PCR totaled about 0.2 ug DNA, around 32,000 T cell genomes. Repertoires were generated with immunoSEQ multiplex PCR, while TCRdb's copy carries only in-frame clones and drops some. The sample lists a few million clones, just over 90% occurring once. Within Nashville, Tennessee resided all donors, each a Caucasian adult. This clone occurred a few times. Trimming pared 4 bases from V and 11 bases from J, leaving 20 bases between. The CDR3 contains 13 residues. The V gene's germline CDR1 is GTSNPN and CDR2 SVGIG (reference sequence).

The J gene is TRBJ1-1, the V gene TRBV30; D possibly corresponds to TRBD1 (5 bases). The origin of this receptor is a man between 18 and 29 years old in good health. Some clones in this sample may be carry-over from other donors' samples. Sample: naive CD4+ T cells from PBMCs. The subset is: CD45RA+ positively selected. The CDR3 region has the DNA TGTGCCTGGAAAAGAGGTGGGACCCGTGCGGCTTTCTTT. Residues: CAWKRGGTRAAFF. Full variable domain (remainder filled in from reference TRBV30 and TRBJ1-1): SQTIHQWPATLVQPVGSPLSLECTVEGTSNPNLYWYRQAAGRGLQLLFYSVGIGQISSEVPQNLSASRPQDRQFILSSKKLLLSDSGFYLCAWKRGGTRAAFFGQGTRLTVV.